This entry lists 10 T cell receptor beta chains sequenced from one sample in a study of shared clonotypes between healthy human individuals. Sequenced by immunoSEQ multiplex PCR; TCRdb stores in-frame clones only, minus some. The table includes roughly 500,000 clones, 79% detected once. Sequencing input: PBMCs. The source of these receptors is a woman between 40 and 50 years old in good health. Some clones in this sample may be carry-over from other donors' samples.

This sequence joins TRBV19 and TRBJ1-4, with 8 bases identical to TRBD1. Germline V lookup: CDR1 LNHDA, CDR2 SQIVND (reference sequence). CDR3 size: 14 residues. V shed 6 bases and J 8 bases; nucleotides not matched to a gene: 8. CDR3 residues: CASSPTGDGEKLFF. As DNA, the CDR3 is TGTGCCAGTAGCCCGACAGGGGATGGCGAAAAACTGTTTTTT.

V usage is TRBV6-5 and J usage is TRBJ2-1; 7 positions agree with TRBD2. Germline CDR1 is MNHEY and CDR2 is SVGAGI. CDR3 length: 15 residues. Trimming at V came to 6 bases and at J to 2 bases, leaving 7 bases not matched to a gene. CDR3 DNA: TGTGCCAGCAGATCCACGGGGGGTGCCTACAATGAGCAGTTCTTC. It is translated as CASRSTGGAYNEQFF.

The chain links TRBV5-1 to TRBJ2-5, with 7 bases matching TRBD1. From germline, CDR1 is SGHRS and CDR2 YFSETQ. The CDR3 consists of 13 residues. Trimming cost V 5 bases and J 3 bases; bases outside gene matches: 4. CDR3 coding DNA: TGCGCCAGCAGAAGGGGGACAGAAGAGACCCAGTACTTC. This translates into CASRRGTEETQYF.

The gene calls are TRBV7-2 and TRBJ2-7; D is uncertain. The CDR3 has 15 amino acids. V was cut by 1 base and J by 0 bases, with 10 bases left in between. Germline lookup yields CDR1 SGHTA and CDR2 FQGNSA. For the CDR3, the DNA is TGTGCCAGCAGCTTAGTGGGCGGCCTCTCCTACGAGCAGTACTTC. It yields the protein CASSLVGGLSYEQYF.

This clone was found a few times. For the CDR3, the DNA is TGCGCCAGCAGTTGGACAGGAGGGTCTGGGGAAGCTTTCTTT. Protein product: CASSWTGGSGEAFF. The rearrangement joins TRBV5-1 to TRBJ1-1; the match to TRBD1 covers 7 bases. The CDR3 sequence is 14 residues long. The V gene end was trimmed by 5 bases and the J gene end by 8 bases; junction bases not matched to a gene: 12. Germline CDR1 and CDR2: SGHRS and YFSETQ.

The CDR3 sequence is CASSKGLAYEQYF. The CDR3 DNA reads as TGTGCCAGCAGTAAGGGACTCGCCTACGAGCAGTACTTC. The chain recombines TRBV27 with TRBJ2-7; D might be TRBD2 (6 bases). Germline V gene data show CDR1 as MNHEY and CDR2 as SMNVEV (reference sequence). The CDR3 is 13 residues long. V was clipped by 5 bases and J by 2 bases, with 10 bases between them.

The genes are TRBV2 and TRBJ2-2; tentative D call: TRBD2 (5 bases). Looked up from germline, CDR1 is SNHLY and CDR2 is FYNNEI. The V end was cut by 7 bases, the J end by 5 bases, with 11 bases between. The length of the CDR3 is 13 residues. In DNA form, the CDR3 reads TGTGCCAGCATAGGATGGAGGACCGGGGAGCTGTTTTTT. The encoded protein is CASIGWRTGELFF.

The chain joins TRBV5-4 to TRBJ1-2; the match to TRBD1 covers 9 bases. Germline CDR1 is SGHNT and CDR2 is YYREEE (reference sequence). The ends lost 4 bases at V and 3 bases at J; junction bases unmatched: 4. The CDR3 covers 14 residues. In DNA form, the CDR3 reads TGTGCCAGCAGCCGGACAGGGGCCGACTATGGCTACACCTTC. It is translated as CASSRTGADYGYTF.

The gene calls are TRBV5-1 and TRBJ2-6, with 10 positions matching TRBD1. CDR1 is SGHRS, CDR2 YFSETQ, per germline. This CDR3 contains 18 residues. Trimming cost V 1 base and J 5 bases; bases outside gene matches: 9. The CDR3 DNA reads as TGCGCCAGCAGCTTGTTATTGTCGGGACAGGGGTGGGCCAACGTCCTGACTTTC. Residues: CASSLLLSGQGWANVLTF.

This clone occurred once. The J gene is TRBJ2-3, the V gene TRBV19; D may be TRBD1 (6 bases). Germline loops: CDR1 LNHDA, CDR2 SQIVND (reference sequence). The CDR3 covers 14 residues. V was cut by 6 bases and J by 5 bases, with 15 bases left in between. This CDR3 is CASSSSRGRDTQYF. The CDR3 DNA reads TGTGCCAGTAGCTCTAGCAGGGGACGAGATACGCAGTATTTT.